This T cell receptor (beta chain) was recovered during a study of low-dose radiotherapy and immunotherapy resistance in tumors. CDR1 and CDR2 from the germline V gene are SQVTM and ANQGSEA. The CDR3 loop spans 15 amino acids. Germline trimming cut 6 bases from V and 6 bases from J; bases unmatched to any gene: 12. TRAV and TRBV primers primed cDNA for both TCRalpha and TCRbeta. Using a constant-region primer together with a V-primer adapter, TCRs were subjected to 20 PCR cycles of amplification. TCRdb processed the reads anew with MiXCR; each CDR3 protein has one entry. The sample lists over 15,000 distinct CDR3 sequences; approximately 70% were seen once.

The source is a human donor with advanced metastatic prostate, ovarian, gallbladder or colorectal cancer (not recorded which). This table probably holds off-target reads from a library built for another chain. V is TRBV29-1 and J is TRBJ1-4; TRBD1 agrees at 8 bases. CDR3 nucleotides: TGCAGCGTCGCAGGACAGGGCGTCCGTCATGAAAAACTGTTTTTT. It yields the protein CSVAGQGVRHEKLFF.